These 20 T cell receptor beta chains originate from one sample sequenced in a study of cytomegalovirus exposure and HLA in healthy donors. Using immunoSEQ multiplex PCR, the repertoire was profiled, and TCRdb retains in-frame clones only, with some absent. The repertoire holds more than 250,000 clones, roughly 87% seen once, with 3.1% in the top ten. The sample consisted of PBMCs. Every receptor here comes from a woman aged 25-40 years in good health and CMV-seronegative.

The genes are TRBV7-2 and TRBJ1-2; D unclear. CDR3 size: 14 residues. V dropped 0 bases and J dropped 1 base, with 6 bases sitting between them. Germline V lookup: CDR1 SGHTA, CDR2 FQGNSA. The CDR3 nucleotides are TGTGCCAGCAGCTTAGCTAAGATTAACTATGGCTACACCTTC. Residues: CASSLAKINYGYTF.

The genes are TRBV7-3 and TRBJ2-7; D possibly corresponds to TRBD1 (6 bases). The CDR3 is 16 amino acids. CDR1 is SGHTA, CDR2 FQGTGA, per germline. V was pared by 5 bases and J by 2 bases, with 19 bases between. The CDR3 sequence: CASSPQGRGSTYEQYF. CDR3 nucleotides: TGTGCCAGCAGCCCACAGGGCAGGGGTTCGACCTACGAGCAGTACTTC.

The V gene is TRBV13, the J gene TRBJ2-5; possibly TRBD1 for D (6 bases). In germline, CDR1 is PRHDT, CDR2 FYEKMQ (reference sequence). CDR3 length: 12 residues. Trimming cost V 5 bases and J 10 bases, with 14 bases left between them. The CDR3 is CASSPLAGDQYF. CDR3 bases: TGTGCCAGCAGCCCCCTGGCAGGGGACCAGTACTTC.

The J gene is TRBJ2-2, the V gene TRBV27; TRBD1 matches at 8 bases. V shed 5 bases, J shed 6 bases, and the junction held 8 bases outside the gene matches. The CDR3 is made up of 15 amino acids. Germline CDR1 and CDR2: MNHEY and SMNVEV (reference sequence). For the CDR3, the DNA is TGTGCCAGCAGTCCCCGACAGGGGCGCGCCGGGGAGCTGTTTTTT. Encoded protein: CASSPRQGRAGELFF.

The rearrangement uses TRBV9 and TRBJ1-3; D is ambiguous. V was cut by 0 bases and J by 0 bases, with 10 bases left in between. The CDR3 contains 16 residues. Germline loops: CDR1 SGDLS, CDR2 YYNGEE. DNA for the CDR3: TGTGCCAGCAGCGTAGGGCCCAGCCTCTCTGGAAACACCATATATTTT. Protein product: CASSVGPSLSGNTIYF.

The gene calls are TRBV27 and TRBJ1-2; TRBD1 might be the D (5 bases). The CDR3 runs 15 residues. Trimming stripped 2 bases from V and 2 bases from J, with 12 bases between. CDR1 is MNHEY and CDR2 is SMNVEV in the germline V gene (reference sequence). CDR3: CASSLRGRGNYGYTF. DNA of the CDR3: TGTGCCAGCAGTTTACGAGGCCGGGGGAACTATGGCTACACCTTC.

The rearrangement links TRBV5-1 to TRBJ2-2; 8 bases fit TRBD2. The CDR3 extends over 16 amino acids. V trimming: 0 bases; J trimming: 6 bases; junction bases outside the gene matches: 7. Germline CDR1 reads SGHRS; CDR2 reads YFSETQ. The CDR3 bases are TGCGCCAGCAGCTTGGTGTCGTTAGCGGGATCCGGGGAGCTGTTTTTT. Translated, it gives CASSLVSLAGSGELFF.

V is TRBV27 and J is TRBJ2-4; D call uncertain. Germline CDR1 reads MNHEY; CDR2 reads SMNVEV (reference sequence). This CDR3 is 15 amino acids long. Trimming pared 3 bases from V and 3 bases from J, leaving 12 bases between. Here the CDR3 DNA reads TGTGCCAGCAGTTTCGTTGACGGGCGCAAAAACATTCAGTACTTC. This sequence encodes CASSFVDGRKNIQYF.

CDR3 in amino acids: CASSAPDRTYEQYF. CDR3 bases: TGTGCCAGCAGCGCCCCGGACAGGACCTACGAGCAGTACTTC. V is TRBV11-3 and J is TRBJ2-7, with 7 nucleotides matching TRBD1. This CDR3 is built from 14 residues. Germline V gene data show CDR1 as SGHNT and CDR2 as YENEEA. After removal of 5 bases from V and 2 bases from J, the junction contained 6 bases not matched to a gene. Filled out from reference TRBV11-3 and TRBJ2-7, the complete variable domain reads EAGVVQSPRYKIIEKKQPVAFWCNPISGHNTLYWYLQNLGQGPELLIRYENEEAVDDSQLPKDRFSAERLKGVDSTLKIQPAELGDSAVYLCASSAPDRTYEQYFGPGTRLTVT.

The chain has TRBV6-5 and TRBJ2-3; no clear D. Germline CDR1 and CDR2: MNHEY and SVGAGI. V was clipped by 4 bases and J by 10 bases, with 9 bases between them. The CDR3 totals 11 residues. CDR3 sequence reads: CASSLDRAQYF. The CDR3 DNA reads TGTGCCAGCAGTTTGGATAGGGCGCAGTATTTT.

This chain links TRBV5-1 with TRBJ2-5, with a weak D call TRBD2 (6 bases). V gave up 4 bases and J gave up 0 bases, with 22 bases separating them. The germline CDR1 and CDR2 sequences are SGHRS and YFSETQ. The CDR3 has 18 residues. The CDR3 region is CASSETGLTDMYQETQYF. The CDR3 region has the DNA TGCGCCAGCAGCGAAACGGGACTGACTGACATGTACCAAGAGACCCAGTACTTC.

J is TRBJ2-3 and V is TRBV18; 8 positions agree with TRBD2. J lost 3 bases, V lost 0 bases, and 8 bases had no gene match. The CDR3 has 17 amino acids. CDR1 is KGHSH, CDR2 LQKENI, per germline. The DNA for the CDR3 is TGTGCCAGCTCACCACCCAGGAGCGGGAGTGGAACAGATACGCAGTATTTT. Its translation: CASSPPRSGSGTDTQYF.

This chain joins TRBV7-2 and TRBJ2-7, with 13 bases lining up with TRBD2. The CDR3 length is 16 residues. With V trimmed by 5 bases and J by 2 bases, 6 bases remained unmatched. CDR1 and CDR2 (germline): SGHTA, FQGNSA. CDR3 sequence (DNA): TGTGCCAGCAGCCCAAGGACTAGCGGGAGACCCTACGAGCAGTACTTC. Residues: CASSPRTSGRPYEQYF.

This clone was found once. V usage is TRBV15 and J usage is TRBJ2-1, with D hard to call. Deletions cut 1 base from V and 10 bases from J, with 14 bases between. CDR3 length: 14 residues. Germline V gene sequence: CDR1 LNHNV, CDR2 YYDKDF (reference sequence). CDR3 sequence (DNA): TGTGCCACCAGCAGAGGAAACCTAGTTGAGGAGCAGTTCTTC. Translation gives CATSRGNLVEEQFF.

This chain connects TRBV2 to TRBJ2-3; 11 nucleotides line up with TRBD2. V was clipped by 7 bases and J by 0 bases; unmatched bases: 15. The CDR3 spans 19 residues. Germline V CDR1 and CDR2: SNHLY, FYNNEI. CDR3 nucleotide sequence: TGTGCCAGCAAGAATACCGGGACTAGCGGAGAAACTAGCACAGATACGCAGTATTTT. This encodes CASKNTGTSGETSTDTQYF.

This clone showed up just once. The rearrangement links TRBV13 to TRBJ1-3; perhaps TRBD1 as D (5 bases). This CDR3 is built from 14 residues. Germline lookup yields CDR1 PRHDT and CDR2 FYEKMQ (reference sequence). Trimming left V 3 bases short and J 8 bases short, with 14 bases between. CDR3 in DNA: TGTGCCAGCAGCTTCGGCAGGGCACGGGACACCATATATTTT. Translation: CASSFGRARDTIYF.

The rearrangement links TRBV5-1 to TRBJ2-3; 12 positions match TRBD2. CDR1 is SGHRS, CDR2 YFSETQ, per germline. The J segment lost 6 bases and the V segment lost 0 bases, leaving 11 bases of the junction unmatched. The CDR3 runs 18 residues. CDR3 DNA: TGCGCCAGCAGCTTGGGACTAGCGGGAGCACTCACCGGTGATACGCAGTATTTT. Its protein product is CASSLGLAGALTGDTQYF.

The CDR3 DNA is TGTGCCAGCAGCCCTGATTCTCTGGGGGCCAACGTCCTGACTTTC. Translating gives CASSPDSLGANVLTF. The chain recombines TRBV7-2 with TRBJ2-6; no clear D. Trimming stripped 5 bases from V and 4 bases from J, with 12 bases between. This CDR3 is built from 15 residues. CDR1 is SGHTA and CDR2 is FQGNSA in the germline V gene.

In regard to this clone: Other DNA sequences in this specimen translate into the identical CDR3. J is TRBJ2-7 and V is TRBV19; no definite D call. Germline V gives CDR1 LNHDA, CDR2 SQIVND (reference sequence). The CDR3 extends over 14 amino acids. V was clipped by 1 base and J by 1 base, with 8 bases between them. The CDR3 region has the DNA TGTGCCAGTAGTATAGCTGGCGTATCCTACGAGCAGTACTTC. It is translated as CASSIAGVSYEQYF.

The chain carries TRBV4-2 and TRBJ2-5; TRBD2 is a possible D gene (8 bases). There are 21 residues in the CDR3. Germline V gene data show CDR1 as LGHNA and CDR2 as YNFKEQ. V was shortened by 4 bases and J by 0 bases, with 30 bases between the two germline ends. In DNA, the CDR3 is TGTGCCAGCAGCCCCGCCGGGGGAGGGGGCGATAGCGGGGAAAACCAAGAGACCCAGTACTTC. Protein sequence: CASSPAGGGGDSGENQETQYF.